A selection of T cell receptor beta chains follows, all from one sample in a study of blood T cell repertoires in COVID-19. Profiled with immunoSEQ multiplex PCR; TCRdb holds only in-frame clones, not every one. Among some 140,000 clones listed, more than 75% were seen once. The sequenced sample was peripheral blood. The receptors here all came from a woman between 50 and 59 years old who had recovered from COVID-19. The CDR3 runs from the conserved cysteine through the conserved F or W. Each record gives: J gene, V gene, clone size, CDR3 protein. The size field is filled for only some rows; it gives once, few, many or a size class.

J gene: TRBJ1-1; V gene: TRBV24-1; clone size: -; CDR3 protein: CATSGQGSTEAFF
J gene: TRBJ1-2; V gene: TRBV21-1; clone size: -; CDR3 protein: CASGRFYGYTF
J gene: TRBJ1-2; V gene: TRBV30; clone size: -; CDR3 protein: CAWDRNTNYGYTF
J gene: TRBJ1-2; V gene: TRBV29-1; clone size: -; CDR3 protein: CSAGPGPGHNYGYTF
J gene: TRBJ2-2; V gene: TRBV5-4; clone size: -; CDR3 protein: CASSFVGGRAGELFF
J gene: TRBJ2-5; V gene: TRBV7-7; clone size: once; CDR3 protein: CASSPSGGQTQYF
J gene: TRBJ1-1; V gene: TRBV5-6; clone size: -; CDR3 protein: CASSFVPGTGGEAFF
J gene: TRBJ2-3; V gene: TRBV5-5; clone size: -; CDR3 protein: CASSSYRGITDTQYF
J gene: TRBJ1-4; V gene: TRBV7-9; clone size: few; CDR3 protein: CASSLGDRGLSEKLFF
J gene: TRBJ2-2; V gene: TRBV7-3; clone size: -; CDR3 protein: CASSLEGAGELFF
J gene: TRBJ1-3; V gene: TRBV5-8; clone size: -; CDR3 protein: CASSMGQISGNTIYF
J gene: TRBJ1-2; V gene: TRBV5-5; clone size: -; CDR3 protein: CASSPISAGDYGYTF
J gene: TRBJ2-1; V gene: TRBV27; clone size: -; CDR3 protein: CASSLSAYNEQFF
J gene: TRBJ2-7; V gene: TRBV28; clone size: -; CDR3 protein: CASATGFYEQYF
J gene: TRBJ2-2; V gene: TRBV5-1; clone size: -; CDR3 protein: CASSKDSQGITGELFF
J gene: TRBJ1-1; V gene: TRBV2; clone size: -; CDR3 protein: CASKGQIFAFF
J gene: TRBJ1-1; V gene: TRBV18; clone size: -; CDR3 protein: CASSPLGTGRTEAFF
J gene: TRBJ2-6; V gene: TRBV3-1/TRBV3-2; clone size: -; CDR3 protein: CASSQFPGISGANVLTF
J gene: TRBJ2-5; V gene: TRBV18; clone size: -; CDR3 protein: CASSPRQAVETQYF
J gene: TRBJ1-1; V gene: TRBV21-1; clone size: -; CDR3 protein: CASSRNITGNSSMNTEAFF
J gene: TRBJ1-6; V gene: TRBV6-5; clone size: -; CDR3 protein: CASTALGGHSPLHF
J gene: TRBJ1-1; V gene: TRBV6-5; clone size: -; CDR3 protein: CASRRGRENTEAFF
J gene: TRBJ2-7; V gene: TRBV14; clone size: -; CDR3 protein: CASSPLGRRQQHLYEQYF
J gene: TRBJ1-2; V gene: TRBV18; clone size: -; CDR3 protein: CASSPGQGYGYTF
J gene: TRBJ2-5; V gene: TRBV7-9; clone size: once; CDR3 protein: CASTTEPSQETQYF
J gene: TRBJ1-5; V gene: TRBV4-1; clone size: once; CDR3 protein: CASSQGRSNQPQHF
J gene: TRBJ2-1; V gene: TRBV15; clone size: -; CDR3 protein: CATSSRWGRLADNNEQFF
J gene: TRBJ2-3; V gene: TRBV7-8; clone size: -; CDR3 protein: CASSRYSGDTQYF
J gene: TRBJ2-1; V gene: TRBV5-1; clone size: -; CDR3 protein: CASSLVAGGWAEQFF
J gene: TRBJ1-3; V gene: TRBV11-3; clone size: -; CDR3 protein: CASSFGGPGNTIYF
J gene: TRBJ2-2; V gene: TRBV5-1; clone size: -; CDR3 protein: CASSLNRGTGELFF
J gene: TRBJ1-6; V gene: TRBV6-5; clone size: -; CDR3 protein: CASMVDRGNLHF
J gene: TRBJ2-7; V gene: TRBV3-1/TRBV3-2; clone size: -; CDR3 protein: CASSQDPGQFYEQYF
J gene: TRBJ2-5; V gene: TRBV2; clone size: -; CDR3 protein: CASSGERVPQGETQYF
J gene: TRBJ1-2; V gene: TRBV21-1; clone size: -; CDR3 protein: CASSKLDRGYGYTF
J gene: TRBJ1-1; V gene: TRBV29-1; clone size: -; CDR3 protein: CSVFQNTEAFF
J gene: TRBJ2-7; V gene: TRBV19; clone size: -; CDR3 protein: CASSIAGGSYEQYF
J gene: TRBJ2-3; V gene: TRBV7-3; clone size: few; CDR3 protein: CASSIQGDTQYF
J gene: TRBJ1-6; V gene: TRBV27; clone size: -; CDR3 protein: CASSLSWALRYNSPLHF
J gene: TRBJ2-1; V gene: TRBV24-1; clone size: -; CDR3 protein: CATSELQGALNEQFF
J gene: TRBJ1-6; V gene: TRBV19; clone size: -; CDR3 protein: CASSSLGSSYNSPLHF
J gene: TRBJ1-2; V gene: TRBV7-9; clone size: -; CDR3 protein: CASSPRDRGMTNYGYTF
J gene: TRBJ1-3; V gene: TRBV18; clone size: -; CDR3 protein: CASSPDISGNTIYF
J gene: TRBJ2-3; V gene: TRBV4-1; clone size: -; CDR3 protein: CASSQGGLKDTQYF
J gene: TRBJ1-1; V gene: TRBV12-5; clone size: few; CDR3 protein: CASREEQNTEAFF
J gene: TRBJ2-1; V gene: TRBV5-1; clone size: -; CDR3 protein: CASSLATGGNEQFF
J gene: TRBJ2-1; V gene: TRBV28; clone size: -; CDR3 protein: CASSPGLALYNEQFF
J gene: TRBJ2-5; V gene: TRBV7-9; clone size: once; CDR3 protein: CASSLGAGRQETQYF
J gene: TRBJ2-1; V gene: TRBV5-8; clone size: -; CDR3 protein: CASTTGQLMSSYNEQFF
J gene: TRBJ2-5; V gene: TRBV7-2; clone size: once; CDR3 protein: CASSLYSLAGGRETQYF
J gene: TRBJ1-2; V gene: TRBV7-2; clone size: -; CDR3 protein: CASSYGQGVSHGYTF